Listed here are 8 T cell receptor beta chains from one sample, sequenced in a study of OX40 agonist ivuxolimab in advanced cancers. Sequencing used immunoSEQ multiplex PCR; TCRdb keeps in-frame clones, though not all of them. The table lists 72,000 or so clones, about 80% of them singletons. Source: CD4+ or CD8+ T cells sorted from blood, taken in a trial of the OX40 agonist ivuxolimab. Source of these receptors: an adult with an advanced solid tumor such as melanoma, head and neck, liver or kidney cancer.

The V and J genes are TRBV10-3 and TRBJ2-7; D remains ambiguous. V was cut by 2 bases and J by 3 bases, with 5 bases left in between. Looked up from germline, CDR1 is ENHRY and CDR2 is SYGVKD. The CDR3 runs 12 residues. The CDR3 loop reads CAISETDYEQYF. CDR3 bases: TGTGCCATCAGTGAGACGGACTACGAGCAGTACTTC.

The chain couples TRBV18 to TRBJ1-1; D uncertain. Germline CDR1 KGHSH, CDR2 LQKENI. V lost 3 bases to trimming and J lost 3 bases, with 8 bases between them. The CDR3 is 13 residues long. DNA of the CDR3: TGTGCCAGCTCACCGAGGGTGGACACTGAAGCTTTCTTT. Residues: CASSPRVDTEAFF. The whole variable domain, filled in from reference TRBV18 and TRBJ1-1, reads NAGVMQNPRHLVRRRGQEARLRCSPMKGHSHVYWYRQLPEEGLKFMVYLQKENIIDESGMPKERFSAEFPKEGPSILRIQQVVRGDSAAYFCASSPRVDTEAFFGQGTRLTVV.

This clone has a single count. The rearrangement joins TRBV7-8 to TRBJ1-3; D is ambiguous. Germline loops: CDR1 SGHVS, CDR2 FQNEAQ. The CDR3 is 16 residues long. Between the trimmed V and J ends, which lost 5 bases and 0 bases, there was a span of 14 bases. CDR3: CASSKRVADSGNTIYF. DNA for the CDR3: TGTGCCAGCAGCAAAAGGGTCGCCGACTCTGGAAACACCATATATTTT.

Here the CDR3 reads CASSNPETQYF. CDR3 in DNA: TGTGCCAGCAGTAACCCAGAGACCCAGTACTTC. The V call is TRBV6-6, the J call TRBJ2-5, with no clear D. V was shortened by 5 bases and J by 4 bases, with 5 bases between the two germline ends. Germline CDR1 MNHNY, CDR2 SVGAGI (reference sequence). This CDR3 comprises 11 residues.

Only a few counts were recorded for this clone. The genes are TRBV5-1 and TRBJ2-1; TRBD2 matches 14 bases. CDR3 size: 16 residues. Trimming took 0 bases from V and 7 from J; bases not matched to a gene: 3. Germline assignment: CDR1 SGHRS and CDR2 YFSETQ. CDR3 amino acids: CASSLGGLAGGNEQFF. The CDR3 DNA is TGCGCCAGCAGCTTGGGAGGACTAGCGGGGGGAAATGAGCAGTTCTTC.

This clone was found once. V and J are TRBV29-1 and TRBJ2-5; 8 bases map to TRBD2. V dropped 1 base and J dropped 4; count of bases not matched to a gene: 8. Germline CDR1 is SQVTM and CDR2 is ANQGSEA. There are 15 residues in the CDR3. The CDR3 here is CSVEVAGGLGETQYF. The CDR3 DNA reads TGCAGCGTTGAAGTGGCGGGGGGCCTCGGAGAGACCCAGTACTTC.

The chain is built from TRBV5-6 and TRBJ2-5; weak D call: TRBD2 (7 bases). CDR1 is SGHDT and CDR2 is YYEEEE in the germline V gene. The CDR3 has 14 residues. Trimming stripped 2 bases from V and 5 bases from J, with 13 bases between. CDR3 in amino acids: CASSFGGARETQYF. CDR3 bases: TGTGCCAGCAGCTTTGGGGGGGCTCGGGAGACCCAGTACTTC.

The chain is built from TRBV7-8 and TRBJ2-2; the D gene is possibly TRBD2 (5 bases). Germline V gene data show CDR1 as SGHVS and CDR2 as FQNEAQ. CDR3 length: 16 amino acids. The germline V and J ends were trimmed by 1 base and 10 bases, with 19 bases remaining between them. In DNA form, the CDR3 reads TGTGCCAGCAGCTTAGTTCGAGGGATGGGCGCGGAGGAGCTGTTTTTT. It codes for CASSLVRGMGAEELFF.